The entry below gives a single TCR beta chain sequence along with its context. Random-hexamer reverse transcription was applied to roughly 0.45 to 1 ug RNA. Each CDR3 protein is one row after TCRdb ran MiXCR on the immunoSEQ multiplex PCR reads. The table includes roughly 200,000 distinct CDR3 sequences, over 85% detected once. V was trimmed by 1 base and J by 4 bases, leaving 4 bases between them. This CDR3 comprises 11 residues. The germline V gene has CDR1 SQVTM and CDR2 ANQGSEA. The sample originates from a study of CD8 T cells in Susac syndrome. Sequenced sample: CD4+ T cells from PBMCs. This clonotype was sampled from a human donor in good health. The chain links TRBV29-1 to TRBJ2-5; D gene uncertain. CDR3 sequence (DNA): TGCAGCGTTGAAGGGGTAGAGACCCAGTACTTC. This gives the protein CSVEGVETQYF.